One T cell receptor (beta chain) is described in this entry. What it binds is not known. The sample belongs to a study of early T cells in non-severe SARS-CoV-2 infection. Study overall: Sequenced bulk RNA came from whole blood that was unsorted, and chains were unpaired.

Trimming removed 0 bases at V and 6 bases at J, with 7 bases between. The length of the CDR3 is 12 residues. Germline V gene sequence: CDR1 SGHNT, CDR2 YYREEE (reference sequence). TCRdb used MiXCR to reprocess the 5' RACE reads, holding one entry per CDR3 protein. The profile shows more than 50,000 distinct CDR3 sequences, around 6% of them singletons. Whole-study findings and limits: VDJdb matching favored anti-spike CD8 responses, missing private and CD4 specificities.

The sequenced sample consisted of whole blood. The V call is TRBV5-4, the J call TRBJ2-7, with D unresolved. This receptor was obtained from an adult who was a healthcare worker with PCR-confirmed SARS-CoV-2 infection or an uninfected control (not recorded which). The chain's CDR3 is CASSLDGIEQYF. In DNA, the CDR3 is TGTGCCAGCAGCTTGGATGGGATCGAGCAGTACTTC. The full variable domain, its missing parts supplied by reference TRBV5-4 and TRBJ2-7, is ETGVTQSPTHLIKTRGQQVTLRCSSQSGHNTVSWYQQALGQGPQFIFQYYREEENGRGNFPPRFSGLQFPNYSSELNVNALELDDSALYLCASSLDGIEQYFGPGTRLTVT.